The clone carrying this T cell receptor beta chain has a handful of counts. This sample was taken from a study of post-analysis software for immune sequencing data. The TCR beta cDNA libraries contained unique molecular identifiers. Each CDR3 protein gets one entry after TCRdb re-called the PCR reads with MiXCR. Found here are 600,000 to 750,000 distinct CDR3 sequences, over 45% of them singletons; the top ten hold 11%. The clonotype comes from a girl aged 2-15 years with multiple sclerosis. The sample comprised blood.

CDR3 DNA sequence: TGTGCCATCAGTGAGTCCTTGGCAGGGGGCAATCAGCCCCAGCATTTT. Translation gives CAISESLAGGNQPQHF. The chain links TRBV10-3 to TRBJ1-5, with D possibly matching TRBD1 (6 bases). CDR3 size: 16 residues. The germline gives CDR1 ENHRY, CDR2 SYGVKD. Trimming removed 0 bases at V and 2 bases at J, with 11 bases between.